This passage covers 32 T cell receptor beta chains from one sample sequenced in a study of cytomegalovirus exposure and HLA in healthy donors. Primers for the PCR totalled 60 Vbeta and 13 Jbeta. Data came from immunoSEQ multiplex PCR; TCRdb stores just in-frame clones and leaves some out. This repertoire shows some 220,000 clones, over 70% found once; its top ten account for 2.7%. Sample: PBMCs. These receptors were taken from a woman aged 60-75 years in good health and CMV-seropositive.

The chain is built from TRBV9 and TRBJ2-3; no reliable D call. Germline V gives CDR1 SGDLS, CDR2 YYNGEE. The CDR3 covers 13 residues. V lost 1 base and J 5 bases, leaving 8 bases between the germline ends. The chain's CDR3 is CASSVSPLDTQYF. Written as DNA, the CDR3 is TGTGCCAGCAGCGTAAGCCCCCTAGATACGCAGTATTTT.

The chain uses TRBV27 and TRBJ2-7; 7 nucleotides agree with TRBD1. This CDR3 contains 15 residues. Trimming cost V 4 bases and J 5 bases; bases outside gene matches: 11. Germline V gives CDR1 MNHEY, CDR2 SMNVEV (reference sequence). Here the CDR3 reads CASSSPRQGKNEQYF. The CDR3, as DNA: TGTGCCAGCAGTTCACCCAGACAGGGAAAGAACGAGCAGTACTTC.

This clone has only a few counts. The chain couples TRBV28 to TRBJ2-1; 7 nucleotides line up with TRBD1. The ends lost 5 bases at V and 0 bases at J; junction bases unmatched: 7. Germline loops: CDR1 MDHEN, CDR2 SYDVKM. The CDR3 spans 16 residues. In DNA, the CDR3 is TGTGCCAGCAGTGGACAGGTGGCGGTCTCCTACAATGAGCAGTTCTTC. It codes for CASSGQVAVSYNEQFF.

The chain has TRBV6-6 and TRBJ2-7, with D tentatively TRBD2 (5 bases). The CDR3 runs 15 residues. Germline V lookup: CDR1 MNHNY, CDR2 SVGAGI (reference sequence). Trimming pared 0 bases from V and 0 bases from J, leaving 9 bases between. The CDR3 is CASSYSGGFSYEQYF. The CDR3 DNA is TGTGCCAGCAGTTACTCAGGCGGGTTCTCCTACGAGCAGTACTTC.

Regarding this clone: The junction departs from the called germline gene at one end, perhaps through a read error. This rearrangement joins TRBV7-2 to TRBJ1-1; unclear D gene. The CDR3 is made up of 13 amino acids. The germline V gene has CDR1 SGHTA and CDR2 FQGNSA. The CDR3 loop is CASTLDRGRETFF. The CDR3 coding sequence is TGTGCCAGCACCTTAGACCGAGGTCGTGAGACTTTCTTT.

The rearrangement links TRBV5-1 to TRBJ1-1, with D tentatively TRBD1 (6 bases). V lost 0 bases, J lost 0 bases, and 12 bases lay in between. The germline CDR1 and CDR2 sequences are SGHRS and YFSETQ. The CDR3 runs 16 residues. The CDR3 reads CASSLGVGQMNTEAFF. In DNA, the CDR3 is TGCGCCAGCAGCTTGGGTGTCGGACAGATGAACACTGAAGCTTTCTTT.

CDR3: CASSLGLRSYEQYF. CDR3 DNA: TGTGCCAGCAGCTTGGGCCTGAGATCCTACGAGCAGTACTTC. This chain uses TRBV5-8 with TRBJ2-5; D is unclear. The better agreement between TRBJ2-7 and the DNA end casts doubt on the J call. Per germline, CDR1 SGHTS and CDR2 YDEGEE. The CDR3 extends over 14 amino acids.

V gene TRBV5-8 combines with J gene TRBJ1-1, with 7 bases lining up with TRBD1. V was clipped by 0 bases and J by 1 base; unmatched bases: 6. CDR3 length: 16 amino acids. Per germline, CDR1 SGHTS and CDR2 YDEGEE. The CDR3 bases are TGTGCCAGCAGCTTGGAGGGCGACAGGGCGAACACTGAAGCTTTCTTT. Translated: CASSLEGDRANTEAFF.

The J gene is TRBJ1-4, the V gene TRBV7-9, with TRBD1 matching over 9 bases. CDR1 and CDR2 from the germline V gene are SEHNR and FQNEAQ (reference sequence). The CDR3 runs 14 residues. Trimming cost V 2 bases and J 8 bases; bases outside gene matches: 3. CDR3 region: CASSLRQGGEKLFF. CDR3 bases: TGTGCCAGCAGCTTACGACAGGGGGGAGAAAAACTGTTTTTT.

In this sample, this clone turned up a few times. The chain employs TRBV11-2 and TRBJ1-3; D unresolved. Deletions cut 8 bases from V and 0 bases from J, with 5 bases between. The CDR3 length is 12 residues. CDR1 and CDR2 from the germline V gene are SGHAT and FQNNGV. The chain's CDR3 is CASGHSGNTIYF. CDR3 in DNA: TGTGCCAGCGGCCACTCTGGAAACACCATATATTTT.

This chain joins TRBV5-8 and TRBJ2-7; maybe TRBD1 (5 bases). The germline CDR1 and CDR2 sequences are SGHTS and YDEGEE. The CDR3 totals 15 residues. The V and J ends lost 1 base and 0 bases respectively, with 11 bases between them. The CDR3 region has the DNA TGTGCCAGCAGCTTGTACAGGTTGAACTCCTACGAGCAGTACTTC. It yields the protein CASSLYRLNSYEQYF.

The CDR3 protein is CASSLTWDTDYEQYF. The CDR3 DNA reads TGTGCCAGCAGTCTTACATGGGACACCGACTACGAGCAGTACTTC. The chain combines TRBV11-2 with TRBJ2-7; TRBD1 might be the D (6 bases). Germline V CDR1 and CDR2: SGHAT, FQNNGV. Trimming took off 6 bases at V and 3 bases at J, with 18 bases between the two ends. This CDR3 spans 15 amino acids.

CDR3 nucleotide sequence: TGTGCCAGCGGGTCGGGACAGGCCACGATGCAGTACTTC. Its translation is CASGSGQATMQYF. The chain couples TRBV28 to TRBJ2-7; 8 bases map to TRBD1. Per the germline V gene, CDR1 is MDHEN and CDR2 is SYDVKM. This CDR3 region has 13 residues. Germline trimming cut 8 bases from V and 9 bases from J; bases unmatched to any gene: 12.

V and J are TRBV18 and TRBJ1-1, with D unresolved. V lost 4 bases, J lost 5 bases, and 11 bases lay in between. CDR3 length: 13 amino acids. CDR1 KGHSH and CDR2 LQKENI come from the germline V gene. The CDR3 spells CASSRLGETEAFF. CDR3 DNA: TGTGCCAGCTCACGACTCGGGGAGACTGAAGCTTTCTTT. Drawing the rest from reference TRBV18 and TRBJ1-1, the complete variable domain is NAGVMQNPRHLVRRRGQEARLRCSPMKGHSHVYWYRQLPEEGLKFMVYLQKENIIDESGMPKERFSAEFPKEGPSILRIQQVVRGDSAAYFCASSRLGETEAFFGQGTRLTVV.

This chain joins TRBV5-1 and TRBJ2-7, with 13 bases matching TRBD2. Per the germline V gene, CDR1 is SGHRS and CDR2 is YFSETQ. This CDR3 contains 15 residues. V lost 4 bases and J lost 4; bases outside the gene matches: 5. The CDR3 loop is CASSPRTSGSYEQYF. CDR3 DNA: TGCGCCAGCAGCCCCAGGACTAGCGGGAGTTACGAGCAGTACTTC.

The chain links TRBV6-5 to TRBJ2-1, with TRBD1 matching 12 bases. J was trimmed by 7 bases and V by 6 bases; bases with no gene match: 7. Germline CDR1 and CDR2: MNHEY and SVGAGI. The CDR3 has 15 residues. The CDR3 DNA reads TGTGCCAGCAGCCCCGGGACAGGGGGCATAAATGAGCAGTTCTTC. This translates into CASSPGTGGINEQFF.

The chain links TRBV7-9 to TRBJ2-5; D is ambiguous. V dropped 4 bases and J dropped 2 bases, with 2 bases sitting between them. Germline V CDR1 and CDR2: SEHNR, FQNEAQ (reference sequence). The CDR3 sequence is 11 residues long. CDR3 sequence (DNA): TGTGCCAGCAGCTCACAAGAGACCCAGTACTTC. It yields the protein CASSSQETQYF.

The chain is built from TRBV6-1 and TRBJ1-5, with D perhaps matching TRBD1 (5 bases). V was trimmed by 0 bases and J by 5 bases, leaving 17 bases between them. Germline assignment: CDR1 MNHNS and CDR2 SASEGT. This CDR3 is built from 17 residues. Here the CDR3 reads CASSEALGRASYQPQHF. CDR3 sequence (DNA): TGTGCCAGCAGTGAAGCTCTCGGCAGGGCTTCCTATCAGCCCCAGCATTTT.

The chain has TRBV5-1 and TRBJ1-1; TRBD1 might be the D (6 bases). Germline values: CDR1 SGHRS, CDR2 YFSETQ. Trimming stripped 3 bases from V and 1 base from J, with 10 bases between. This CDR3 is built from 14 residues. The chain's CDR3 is CASSWGPSNTEAFF. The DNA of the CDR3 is TGCGCCAGCAGCTGGGGGCCCTCGAACACTGAAGCTTTCTTT. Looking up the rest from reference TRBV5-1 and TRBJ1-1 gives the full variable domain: KAGVTQTPRYLIKTRGQQVTLSCSPISGHRSVSWYQQTPGQGLQFLFEYFSETQRNKGNFPGRFSGRQFSNSRSEMNVSTLELGDSALYLCASSWGPSNTEAFFGQGTRLTVV.

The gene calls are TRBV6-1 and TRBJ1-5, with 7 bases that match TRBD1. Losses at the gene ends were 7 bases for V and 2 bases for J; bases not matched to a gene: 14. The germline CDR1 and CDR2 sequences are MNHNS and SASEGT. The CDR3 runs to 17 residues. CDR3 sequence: CASIDRDSLQGNQPQHF. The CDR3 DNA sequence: TGTGCCAGCATTGACCGGGACAGTCTACAGGGCAATCAGCCCCAGCATTTT.

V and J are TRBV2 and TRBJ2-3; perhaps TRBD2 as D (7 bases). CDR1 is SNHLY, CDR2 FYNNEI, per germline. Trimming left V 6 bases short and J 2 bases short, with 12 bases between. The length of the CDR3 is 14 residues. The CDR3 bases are TGTGCCAGCAGGGGGGGGCTAGACACAGATACGCAGTATTTT. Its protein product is CASRGGLDTDTQYF.

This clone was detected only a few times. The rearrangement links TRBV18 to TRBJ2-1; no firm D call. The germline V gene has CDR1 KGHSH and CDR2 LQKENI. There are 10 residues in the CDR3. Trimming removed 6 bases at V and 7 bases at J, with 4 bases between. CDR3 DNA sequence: TGTGCCAGCTCCCAGAATGAGCAGTTCTTC. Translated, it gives CASSQNEQFF.

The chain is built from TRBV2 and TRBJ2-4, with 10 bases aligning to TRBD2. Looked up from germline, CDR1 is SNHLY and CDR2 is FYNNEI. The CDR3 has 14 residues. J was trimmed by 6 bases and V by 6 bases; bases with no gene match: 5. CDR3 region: CASRGGTSVNIQYF. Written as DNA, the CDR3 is TGTGCCAGCAGGGGGGGGACTAGCGTAAACATTCAGTACTTC.

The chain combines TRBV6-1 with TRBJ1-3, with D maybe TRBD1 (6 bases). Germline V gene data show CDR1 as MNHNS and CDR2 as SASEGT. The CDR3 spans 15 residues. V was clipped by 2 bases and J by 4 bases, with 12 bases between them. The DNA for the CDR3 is TGTGCCAGCAGTGAATCCACAGGGTTAGGAAACACCATATATTTT. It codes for CASSESTGLGNTIYF.

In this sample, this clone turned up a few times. This CDR3 reads CASSEGPGTGPGSPLHF. The CDR3 region has the DNA TGTGCCAGCAGTGAGGGCCCCGGGACAGGGCCAGGTTCACCCCTCCACTTT. The J gene is TRBJ1-6, the V gene TRBV2, with 9 bases aligning to TRBD1. J gave up 9 bases and V 3 bases, and 12 bases lay outside the gene matches. The CDR3 spans 17 residues. The germline V gene has CDR1 SNHLY and CDR2 FYNNEI.

CDR3 nucleotide sequence: TGTGCCAGCAGCTTAATCAGGGGCGGCGAGCAGTACTTC. This gives the protein CASSLIRGGEQYF. V usage is TRBV7-3 and J usage is TRBJ2-7, with TRBD1 as a possible D gene (6 bases). CDR1 SGHTA and CDR2 FQGTGA come from the germline V gene. Trimming removed 1 base at V and 6 bases at J, with 10 bases between. The length of the CDR3 is 13 residues.

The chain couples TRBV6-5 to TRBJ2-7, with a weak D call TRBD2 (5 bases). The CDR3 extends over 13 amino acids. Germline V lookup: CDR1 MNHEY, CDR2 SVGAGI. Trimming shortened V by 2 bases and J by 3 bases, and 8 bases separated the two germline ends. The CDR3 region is CASSYGLNYEQYF. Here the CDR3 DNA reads TGTGCCAGCAGTTACGGACTGAACTACGAGCAGTACTTC.

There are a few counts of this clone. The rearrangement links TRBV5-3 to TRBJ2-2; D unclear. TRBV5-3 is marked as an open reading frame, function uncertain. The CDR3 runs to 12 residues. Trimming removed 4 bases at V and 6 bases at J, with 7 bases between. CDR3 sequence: CARSPSPGELFF. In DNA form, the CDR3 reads TGTGCCAGAAGCCCTAGTCCCGGGGAGCTGTTTTTT.

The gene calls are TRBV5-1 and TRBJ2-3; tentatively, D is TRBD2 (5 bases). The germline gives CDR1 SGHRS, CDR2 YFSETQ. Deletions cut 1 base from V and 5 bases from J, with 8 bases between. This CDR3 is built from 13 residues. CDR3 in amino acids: CASSLPAGDTQYF. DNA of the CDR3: TGCGCCAGCAGCTTGCCGGCGGGAGATACGCAGTATTTT. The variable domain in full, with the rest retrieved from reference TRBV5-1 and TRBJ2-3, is KAGVTQTPRYLIKTRGQQVTLSCSPISGHRSVSWYQQTPGQGLQFLFEYFSETQRNKGNFPGRFSGRQFSNSRSEMNVSTLELGDSALYLCASSLPAGDTQYFGPGTRLTVL.

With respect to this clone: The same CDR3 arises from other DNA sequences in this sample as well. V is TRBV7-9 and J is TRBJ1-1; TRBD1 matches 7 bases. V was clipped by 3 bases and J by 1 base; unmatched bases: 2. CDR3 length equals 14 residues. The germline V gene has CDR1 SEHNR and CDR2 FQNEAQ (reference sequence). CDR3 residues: CASSLQGGNTEAFF. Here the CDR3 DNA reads TGTGCCAGCAGCTTGCAGGGGGGGAACACTGAAGCTTTCTTT.

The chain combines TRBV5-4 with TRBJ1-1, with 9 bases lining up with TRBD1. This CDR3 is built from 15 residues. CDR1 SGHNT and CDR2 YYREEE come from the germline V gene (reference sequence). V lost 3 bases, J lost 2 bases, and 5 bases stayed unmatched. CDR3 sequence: CASSSPTGGNTEAFF. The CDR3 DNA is TGTGCCAGCAGCTCGCCGACAGGGGGAAACACTGAAGCTTTCTTT.

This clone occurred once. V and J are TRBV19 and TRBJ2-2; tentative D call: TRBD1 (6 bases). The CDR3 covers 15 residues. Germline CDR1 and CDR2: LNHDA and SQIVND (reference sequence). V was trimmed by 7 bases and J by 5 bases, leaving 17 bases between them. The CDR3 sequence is CASTWQGRGTGELFF. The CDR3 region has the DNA TGTGCCAGTACCTGGCAGGGGCGAGGAACCGGGGAGCTGTTTTTT.